This T cell receptor (beta chain) was documented in a study of blood T cell repertoires in COVID-19. The length of the CDR3 is 14 residues. CDR1 and CDR2 from the germline V gene are MNHEY and SVGAGI. The J segment lost 5 bases and the V segment lost 8 bases, leaving 11 bases of the junction unmatched. Generated by immunoSEQ multiplex PCR, the TCRdb table keeps only in-frame clones and is missing some. The sample yields 150,000 to 200,000 clones, under 95% seen once. The rearrangement uses TRBV6-5 and TRBJ1-1; 7 bases align to TRBD1. What was sequenced was peripheral blood. This TCR came from a man younger than 30 with acute or convalescent COVID-19. CDR3 amino acids: CASHQTGKRTEAFF. The CDR3, as DNA: TGTGCCAGCCATCAGACAGGGAAGAGGACTGAAGCTTTCTTT.